The clone carrying this T cell receptor (beta chain) appeared a few times. Its antigen is not known. The CDR3 sequence is 15 residues long. Germline V lookup: CDR1 MNHEY, CDR2 SVGAGI. V shed 2 bases and J 3 bases; nucleotides not matched to a gene: 3. This specimen belongs to a study of cytomegalovirus exposure and HLA in healthy donors. For the study at large: Roughly 80 million unique TCRs from HLA-typed donors were held in an early data release.

The PCR was carried out with 60 Vbeta primers and 13 Jbeta primers. The assay was immunoSEQ multiplex PCR, and TCRdb's table has in-frame clones only and misses some. Altogether about 180,000 clones are present, 70% to 75% being singletons, with the ten largest covering around 3%. General study points: Evidence from a later analysis indicated that most CMV-associated TCR beta chains looked HLA-restricted.

V usage is TRBV6-5 and J usage is TRBJ2-1; 8 bases agree with TRBD2. The sequence derives from a male donor in good health and CMV-seronegative. Sequencing used PBMCs. CDR3 in amino acids: CASSYTGGIYNEQFF. CDR3 nucleotide sequence: TGTGCCAGCAGTTACACGGGAGGGATCTACAATGAGCAGTTCTTC.